A single sample gave rise to the 10 T cell receptor beta chains below, sequenced in a study of vaccination effects on CD4 cells after COVID-19. These receptors have no identified antigens. Sequencing used immunoSEQ multiplex PCR; TCRdb keeps in-frame clones, though not all of them. The table includes 73,000 or so clones, about 79% detected once. Antigen-specific CD4+ T cells expanded by the ViraFEST assay with viral peptide pools were then sequenced. Following culture for roughly 10 days, CD4+ T cells were isolated. In the vaccine recipients, nucleocapsid antibodies were negative and there was no prior SARS-CoV-2 infection. Sequencing was performed on CD4+ T cells from PBMCs cultured with SARS-CoV-2 spike peptides, taken before COVID-19 vaccination. These receptor sequences come from a human donor who received a COVID-19 vaccine.

V usage is TRBV11-3 and J usage is TRBJ2-3, with a weak D call TRBD2 (6 bases). Trimming removed 1 base at V and 1 base at J, with 18 bases between. Germline lookup yields CDR1 SGHNT and CDR2 YENEEA. The CDR3 spans 18 residues. CDR3 residues: CASSLAGVGISGTDTQYF. The CDR3 region has the DNA TGTGCCAGCAGCTTAGCGGGGGTGGGGATTTCGGGCACAGATACGCAGTATTTT.

The chain employs TRBV6-5 and TRBJ1-2, with D perhaps TRBD1 (5 bases). Germline V CDR1 and CDR2: MNHEY, SVGAGI. V dropped 2 bases and J dropped 4 bases, with 11 bases sitting between them. The CDR3 runs to 14 residues. The CDR3 reads CASSYTGGSYGYTF. CDR3 bases: TGTGCCAGCAGTTACACCGGGGGTAGCTATGGCTACACCTTC.

This chain connects TRBV5-1 to TRBJ2-3; D gene uncertain. V lost 6 bases, J lost 4 bases, and 12 bases lay in between. The CDR3 spans 13 residues. The germline V gene has CDR1 SGHRS and CDR2 YFSETQ. CDR3 sequence reads: CASTPEGSDTQYF. The CDR3 nucleotides read TGCGCCAGCACCCCGGAAGGCTCAGATACGCAGTATTTT.

This clone has a single count. The chain couples TRBV15 to TRBJ1-2, with unresolved D. V lost 0 bases, J lost 0 bases, and 11 bases lay in between. The CDR3 extends over 16 amino acids. Germline-derived CDR1 and CDR2 are LNHNV and YYDKDF (reference sequence). As DNA, the CDR3 is TGTGCCACCAGCAGAGACAGGCCCGGGGCTAACTATGGCTACACCTTC. Its translation: CATSRDRPGANYGYTF.

J is TRBJ2-1 and V is TRBV7-2; 9 nucleotides line up with TRBD1. The ends lost 5 bases at V and 3 bases at J; junction bases unmatched: 5. The CDR3 runs 15 residues. The germline gives CDR1 SGHTA, CDR2 FQGNSA. The CDR3 nucleotides are TGTGCCAGCAGCGGCCGGGACAGGGTCTACAATGAGCAGTTCTTC. This gives the protein CASSGRDRVYNEQFF.

In DNA form, the CDR3 reads TGTGCCAGCAGCGCCCTGACAGGGAGGGAGACCCAGTACTTC. As protein: CASSALTGRETQYF. This sequence joins TRBV9 and TRBJ2-5; TRBD1 might be the D (7 bases). This CDR3 spans 14 amino acids. Trimming took off 3 bases at V and 5 bases at J, with 14 bases between the two ends. CDR1 and CDR2 (germline): SGDLS, YYNGEE.

Comments on this clone: Other nucleotide sequences from this sample produce the same CDR3. The rearrangement joins TRBV3-1 (or the pseudogene TRBV3-2) to TRBJ1-3; D unclear. The CDR3 length is 13 residues. The germline V gene encodes CDR1 LGHDT and CDR2 YNNKEL (reference sequence). Trimming pared 1 base from V and 3 bases from J, leaving 4 bases between. The chain's CDR3 is CASSQGSGNTIYF. For the CDR3, the DNA is TGTGCCAGCAGCCAAGGTAGTGGAAACACCATATATTTT.

V is TRBV19 and J is TRBJ2-2; D possibly matches TRBD1 or TRBD2 (5 bases each). This CDR3 contains 16 residues. The germline V gene encodes CDR1 LNHDA and CDR2 SQIVND (reference sequence). V was shortened by 6 bases and J by 1 base, with 15 bases between the two germline ends. This chain's CDR3 is CASSTSGTVNTGELFF. As DNA, the CDR3 is TGTGCCAGTAGCACCTCCGGGACCGTGAACACCGGGGAGCTGTTTTTT.

The genes are TRBV5-4 and TRBJ2-1; tentatively, D is TRBD2 (5 bases). With 4 bases removed from V and 7 bases from J, the gap between germline ends came to 21 bases. This CDR3 has 16 residues. In germline, CDR1 is SGHNT, CDR2 YYREEE (reference sequence). The DNA for the CDR3 is TGTGCCAGCAGCCCCATGTGGGGAGCCACGGGGAATGAGCAGTTCTTC. It codes for CASSPMWGATGNEQFF.

This chain connects TRBV5-1 to TRBJ2-5; the match to TRBD1 covers 7 bases. The germline V gene encodes CDR1 SGHRS and CDR2 YFSETQ. V shed 2 bases, J shed 3 bases, and the junction held 7 bases outside the gene matches. This CDR3 is 15 amino acids long. The CDR3 here is CASSFGTGEKETQYF. As DNA, the CDR3 is TGCGCCAGCAGCTTCGGTACAGGGGAGAAAGAGACCCAGTACTTC.